These 12 T cell receptor beta chains were all obtained from the same sample, sequenced in a study of blood T cell repertoires in COVID-19. Clones were sequenced by immunoSEQ multiplex PCR, and TCRdb holds only the in-frame ones, with some missing. The sample records around 69,000 clones, 86% being singletons. Input material: peripheral blood. The receptors shown here come from a man aged 50-59 years with active COVID-19.

The chain recombines TRBV24-1 with TRBJ1-1; 7 bases fit TRBD1. The CDR3 is 14 residues long. The V gene's germline CDR1 is KGHDR and CDR2 SFDVKD. V shed 9 bases, J shed 4 bases, and the junction held 10 bases outside the gene matches. Here the CDR3 reads CATLRQGQTTEAFF. Written as DNA, the CDR3 is TGTGCCACCCTCAGACAGGGTCAGACCACTGAAGCTTTCTTT.

The chain employs TRBV28 and TRBJ1-4, with a tentative D call TRBD1 (5 bases). CDR3 length: 15 residues. Germline V gene sequence: CDR1 MDHEN, CDR2 SYDVKM. Between the trimmed V and J ends, which lost 6 bases and 6 bases, there was a span of 17 bases. The CDR3 loop reads CASRTGDRRYEKLFF. The CDR3 nucleotides are TGTGCCAGCAGAACTGGTGACAGACGCTATGAAAAACTGTTTTTT.

The chain has TRBV5-5 and TRBJ2-7, with D tentatively TRBD2 (6 bases). This CDR3 contains 11 residues. The germline gives CDR1 SGHKS, CDR2 YYEKEE (reference sequence). V dropped 6 bases and J dropped 6 bases, with 10 bases sitting between them. The CDR3 nucleotides are TGTGCCAGCAACGCGGAGGGCGAGCAGTACTTC. This encodes CASNAEGEQYF.

The chain carries TRBV4-1 and TRBJ2-4; D is perhaps TRBD1 (6 bases). The germline gives CDR1 MGHRA, CDR2 YSYEKL. CDR3 length: 20 amino acids. V lost 0 bases and J 1 base, leaving 22 bases between the germline ends. CDR3 nucleotides: TGCGCCAGCAGCCAAGATTTGGACAGTGTAAGGGCCTTCGCCAAAAACATTCAGTACTTC. This translates into CASSQDLDSVRAFAKNIQYF.

The chain links TRBV5-5 to TRBJ2-7, with D possibly TRBD1 on 6 matching bases. This CDR3 is built from 14 residues. Deletions cut 4 bases from V and 1 base from J, with 12 bases between. Germline V gene data show CDR1 as SGHKS and CDR2 as YYEKEE (reference sequence). This CDR3 reads CASSQRTDSYEQYV. The CDR3 nucleotides read TGTGCCAGCAGCCAACGGACAGATTCCTACGAGCAGTACGTC.

This rearrangement joins TRBV12-3 or TRBV12-4 to TRBJ1-1; TRBD1 agrees at 8 bases. V gave up 7 bases and J gave up 3 bases; unmatched junction bases: 4. This CDR3 is 13 amino acids long. The chain's CDR3 is CASKTGAHTEAFF. The CDR3 DNA reads TGTGCCAGCAAGACAGGGGCCCACACTGAAGCTTTCTTT.

The rearrangement links TRBV5-1 to TRBJ2-1; 8 bases line up with TRBD1. Looked up from germline, CDR1 is SGHRS and CDR2 is YFSETQ. The V and J ends lost 4 bases and 5 bases, in that order; junction bases with no gene match: 14. This CDR3 is built from 17 residues. Written as DNA, the CDR3 is TGCGCCAGCAGCCTTGGGACAGGTGGCTCGCTAGACAATGAGCAGTTCTTC. Amino acid sequence: CASSLGTGGSLDNEQFF.

This clone showed up just once. The chain recombines TRBV5-1 with TRBJ1-5; 9 bases line up with TRBD1. Germline V gives CDR1 SGHRS, CDR2 YFSETQ. The CDR3 length is 16 residues. The J segment lost 5 bases and the V segment lost 0 bases, leaving 6 bases of the junction unmatched. This CDR3 is CASSLGGTGSHQPQHF. CDR3 nucleotide sequence: TGCGCCAGCAGCTTGGGCGGGACAGGGTCTCATCAGCCCCAGCATTTT.

CDR3 in DNA: TGTGCCAGTAGTGGGGGACAGGGGAACTCTGGGGCCAACGTCCTGACTTTC. Translating it yields CASSGGQGNSGANVLTF. The rearrangement joins TRBV19 to TRBJ2-6; 10 bases line up with TRBD1. Per germline, CDR1 LNHDA and CDR2 SQIVND (reference sequence). The CDR3 has 17 residues. V lost 5 bases to trimming and J lost 0 bases; unmatched junction nucleotides: 4.

The chain employs TRBV6-1 and TRBJ2-7, with 7 bases that match TRBD1. V lost 3 bases, J lost 6 bases, and 5 bases stayed unmatched. CDR1 and CDR2 (germline): MNHNS, SASEGT. CDR3 length equals 13 residues. CDR3 DNA: TGTGCCAGCAGTGACCAGACAGGGCTCGAGCAGTACGTC. It yields the protein CASSDQTGLEQYV.

This chain links TRBV28 with TRBJ1-6, with D possibly matching TRBD1 (5 bases). The V gene's germline CDR1 is MDHEN and CDR2 SYDVKM. The CDR3 is 16 residues long. V lost 4 bases and J lost 9, with 19 bases in between. CDR3 region: CASSSVRRGRGSPLHF. The CDR3 DNA sequence: TGTGCCAGCAGTTCGGTTAGGAGGGGACGAGGTTCACCCCTCCACTTT. The whole variable domain, filled in from reference TRBV28 and TRBJ1-6, reads DVKVTQSSRYLVKRTGEKVFLECVQDMDHENMFWYRQDPGLGLRLIYFSYDVKMKEKGDIPEGYSVSREKKERFSLILESASTNQTSMYLCASSSVRRGRGSPLHFGNGTRLTVT.

About this clone itself: Its ends do not fully match the called genes, so a read error is possible. This chain uses TRBV2 with TRBJ1-1; D possibly corresponds to TRBD1 (5 bases). The germline CDR1 and CDR2 sequences are SNHLY and FYNNEI. The CDR3 has 13 amino acids. CDR3 loop: CASTEDGGTEAFF. The CDR3 nucleotides read TGTGCCAGCACTGAAGACGGGGGCACTGAAGCTTTCTTT.